The 2 T cell receptor beta chains listed next were all sequenced from one sample in a study of beta chain features in type 1 diabetes. Expressed TCRB transcripts were sequenced after all isolated RNA was converted to cDNA. Sequenced by immunoSEQ multiplex PCR; TCRdb stores in-frame clones only, minus some. The sample shows fewer than 400,000 clones, approximately 9.9% of them seen only once. What these receptors recognize is not known. Whole-study findings and limits: Type 1 diabetes patients showed a moderate but significant shortening of TCRB CDR3s in all four CD4+ subsets.

The specimen was central memory CD4+ T cells from blood. These receptor sequences come from a man younger than 40 with type 1 diabetes.

This clone came up a few times. The chain joins TRBV18 to TRBJ1-5; perhaps TRBD1 as D (5 bases). The V end lost 6 bases, the J end lost 3 bases, and 6 bases lay between the germline ends. The CDR3 has 12 residues. CDR1 is KGHSH, CDR2 LQKENI, per germline. The CDR3 nucleotides read TGTGCCAGCTCCGGGACCAATCAGCCCCAGCATTTT. This translates into CASSGTNQPQHF.

In this sample, this clone turned up many times. Other DNA variants within this sample encode the same CDR3. The chain couples TRBV7-9 to TRBJ1-4; no firm D call. The CDR3 runs 15 residues. Germline CDR1 is SEHNR and CDR2 is FQNEAQ (reference sequence). V lost 1 base and J lost 3, with 9 bases in between. CDR3 protein: CASSLEGRANEKLFF. The CDR3 DNA is TGTGCCAGCAGCTTAGAAGGGAGAGCTAATGAAAAACTGTTTTTT.